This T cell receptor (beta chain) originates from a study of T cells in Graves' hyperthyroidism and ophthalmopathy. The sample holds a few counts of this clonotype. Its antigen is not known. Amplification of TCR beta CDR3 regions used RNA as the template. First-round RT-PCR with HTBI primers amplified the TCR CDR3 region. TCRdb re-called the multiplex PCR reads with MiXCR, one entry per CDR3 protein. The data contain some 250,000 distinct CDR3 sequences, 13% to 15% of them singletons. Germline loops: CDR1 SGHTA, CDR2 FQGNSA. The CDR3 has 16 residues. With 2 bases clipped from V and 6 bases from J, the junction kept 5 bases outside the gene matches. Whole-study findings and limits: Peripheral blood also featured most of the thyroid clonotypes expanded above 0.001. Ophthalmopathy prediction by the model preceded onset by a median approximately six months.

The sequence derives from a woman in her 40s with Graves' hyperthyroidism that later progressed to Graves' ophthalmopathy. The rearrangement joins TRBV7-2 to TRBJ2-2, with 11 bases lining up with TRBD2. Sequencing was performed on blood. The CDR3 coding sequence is TGTGCCAGCAGCTTAAGACGACTAGCGGGACCCGGGGAGCTGTTTTTT. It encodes CASSLRRLAGPGELFF.